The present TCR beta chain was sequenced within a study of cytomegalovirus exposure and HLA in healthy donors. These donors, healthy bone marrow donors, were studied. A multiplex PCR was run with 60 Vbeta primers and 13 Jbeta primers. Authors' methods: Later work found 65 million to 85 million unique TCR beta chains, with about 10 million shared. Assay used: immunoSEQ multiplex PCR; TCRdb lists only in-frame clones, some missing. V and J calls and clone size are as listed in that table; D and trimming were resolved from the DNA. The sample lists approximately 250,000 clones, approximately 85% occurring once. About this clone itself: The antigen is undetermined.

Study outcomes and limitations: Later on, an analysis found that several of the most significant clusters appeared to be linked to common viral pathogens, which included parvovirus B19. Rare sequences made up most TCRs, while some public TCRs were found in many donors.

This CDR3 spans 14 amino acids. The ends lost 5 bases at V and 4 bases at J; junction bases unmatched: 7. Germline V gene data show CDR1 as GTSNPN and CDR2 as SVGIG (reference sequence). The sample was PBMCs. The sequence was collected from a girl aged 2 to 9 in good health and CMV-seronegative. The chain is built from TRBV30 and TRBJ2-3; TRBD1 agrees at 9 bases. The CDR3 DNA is TGTGCCTGGGGGCCAGGACAGGGGTCAGATACGCAGTATTTT. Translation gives CAWGPGQGSDTQYF. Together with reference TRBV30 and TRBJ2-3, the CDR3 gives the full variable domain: SQTIHQWPATLVQPVGSPLSLECTVEGTSNPNLYWYRQAAGRGLQLLFYSVGIGQISSEVPQNLSASRPQDRQFILSSKKLLLSDSGFYLCAWGPGQGSDTQYFGPGTRLTVL.